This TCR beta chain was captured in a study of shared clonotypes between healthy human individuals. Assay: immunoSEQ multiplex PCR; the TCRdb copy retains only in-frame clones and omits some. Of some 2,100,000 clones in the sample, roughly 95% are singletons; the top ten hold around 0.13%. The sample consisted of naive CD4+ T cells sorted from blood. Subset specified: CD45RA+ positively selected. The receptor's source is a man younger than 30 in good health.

CDR3 sequence reads: CASSLTGDSPLHF. The CDR3 DNA sequence: TGTGCCAGCAGTTTAACAGGTGATTCACCCCTCCACTTT. This chain joins TRBV28 and TRBJ1-6, with D possibly TRBD1 on 5 matching bases. Germline CDR1 is MDHEN and CDR2 is SYDVKM. The germline V and J ends were trimmed by 2 bases and 8 bases, with 7 bases remaining between them. The CDR3 is made up of 13 amino acids.